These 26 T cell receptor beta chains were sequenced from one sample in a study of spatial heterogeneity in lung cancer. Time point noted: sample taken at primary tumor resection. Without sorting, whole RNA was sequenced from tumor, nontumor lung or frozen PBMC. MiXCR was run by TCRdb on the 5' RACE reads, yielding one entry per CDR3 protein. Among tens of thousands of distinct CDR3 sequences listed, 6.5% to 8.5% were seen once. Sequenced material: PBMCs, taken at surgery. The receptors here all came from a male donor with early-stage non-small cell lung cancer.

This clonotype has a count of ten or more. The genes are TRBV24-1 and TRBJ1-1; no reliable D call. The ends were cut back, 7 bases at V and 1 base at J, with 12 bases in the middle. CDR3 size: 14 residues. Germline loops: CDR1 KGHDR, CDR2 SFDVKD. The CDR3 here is CATRSASKNTEAFF. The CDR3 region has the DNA TGTGCCACCAGGTCGGCCTCCAAGAACACTGAAGCTTTCTTT.

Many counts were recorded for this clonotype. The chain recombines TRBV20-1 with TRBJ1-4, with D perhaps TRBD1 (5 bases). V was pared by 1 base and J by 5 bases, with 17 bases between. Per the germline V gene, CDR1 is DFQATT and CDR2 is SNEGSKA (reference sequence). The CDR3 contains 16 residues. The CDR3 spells CSARGEWGEENEKLFF. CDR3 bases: TGCAGTGCTAGAGGAGAGTGGGGCGAAGAAAATGAAAAACTGTTTTTT.

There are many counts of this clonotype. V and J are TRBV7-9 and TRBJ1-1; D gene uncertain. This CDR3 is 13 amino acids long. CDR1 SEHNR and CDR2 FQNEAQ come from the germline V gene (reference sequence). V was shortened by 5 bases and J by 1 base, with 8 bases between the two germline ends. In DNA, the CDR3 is TGTGCCAGCAGCCGGCAGGCGAACACTGAAGCTTTCTTT. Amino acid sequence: CASSRQANTEAFF.

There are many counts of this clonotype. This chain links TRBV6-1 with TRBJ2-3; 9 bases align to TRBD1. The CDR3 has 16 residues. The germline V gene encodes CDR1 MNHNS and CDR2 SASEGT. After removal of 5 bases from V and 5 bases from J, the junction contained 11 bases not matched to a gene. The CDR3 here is CASSSYPGQGIDTQYF. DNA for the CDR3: TGTGCCAGCAGTTCTTATCCCGGACAGGGGATAGATACGCAGTATTTT.

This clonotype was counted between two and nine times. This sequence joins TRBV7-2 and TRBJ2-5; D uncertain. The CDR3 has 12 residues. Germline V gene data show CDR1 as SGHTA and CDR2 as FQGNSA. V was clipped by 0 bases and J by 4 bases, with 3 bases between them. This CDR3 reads CASSLARETQYF. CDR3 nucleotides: TGTGCCAGCAGCTTAGCTCGAGAGACCCAGTACTTC.

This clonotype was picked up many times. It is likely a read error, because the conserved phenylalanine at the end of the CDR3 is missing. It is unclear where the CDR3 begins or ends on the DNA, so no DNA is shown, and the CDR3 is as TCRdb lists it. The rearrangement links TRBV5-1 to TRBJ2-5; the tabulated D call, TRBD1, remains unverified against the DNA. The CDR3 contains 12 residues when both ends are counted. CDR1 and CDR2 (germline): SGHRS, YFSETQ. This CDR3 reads CASRGDTGRGPL.

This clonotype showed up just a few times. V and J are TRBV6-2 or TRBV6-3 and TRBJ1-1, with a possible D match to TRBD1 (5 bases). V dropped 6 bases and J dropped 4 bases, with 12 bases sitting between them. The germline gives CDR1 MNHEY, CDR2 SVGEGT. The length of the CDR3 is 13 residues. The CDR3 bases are TGTGCCAGCAGCCCCGGACAAGTCACTGAAGCTTTCTTT. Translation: CASSPGQVTEAFF.

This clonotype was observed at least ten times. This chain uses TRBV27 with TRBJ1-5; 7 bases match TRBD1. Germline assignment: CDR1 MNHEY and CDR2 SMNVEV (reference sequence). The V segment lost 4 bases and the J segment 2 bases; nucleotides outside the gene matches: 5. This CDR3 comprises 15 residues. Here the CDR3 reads CASSSQGGGNQPQHF. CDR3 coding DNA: TGTGCCAGCAGTTCGCAGGGGGGCGGCAATCAGCCCCAGCATTTT.

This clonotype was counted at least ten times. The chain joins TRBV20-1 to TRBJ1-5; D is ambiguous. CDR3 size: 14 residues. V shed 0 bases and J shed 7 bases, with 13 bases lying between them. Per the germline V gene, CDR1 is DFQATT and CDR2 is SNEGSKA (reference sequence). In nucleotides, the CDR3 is TGCAGTGCTAGAGAGTCAGGTCTGGGACAGCCCCAGCATTTT. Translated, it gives CSARESGLGQPQHF.

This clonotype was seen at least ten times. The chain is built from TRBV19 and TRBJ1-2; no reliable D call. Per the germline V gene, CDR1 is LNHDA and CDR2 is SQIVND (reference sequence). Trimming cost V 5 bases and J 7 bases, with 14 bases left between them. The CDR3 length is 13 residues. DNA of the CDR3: TGTGCCAGTAGTGAGAGCCTCCGGGGTGGCTACACCTTC. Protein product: CASSESLRGGYTF.

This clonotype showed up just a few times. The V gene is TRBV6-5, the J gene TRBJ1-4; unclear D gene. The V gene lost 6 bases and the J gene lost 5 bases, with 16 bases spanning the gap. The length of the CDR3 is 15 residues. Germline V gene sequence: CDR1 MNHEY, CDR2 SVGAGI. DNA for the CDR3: TGTGCCAGCAGCCGGAATGGGGTCGGAAATGAAAAACTGTTTTTT. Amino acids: CASSRNGVGNEKLFF.

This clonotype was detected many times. CDR3 amino acids: CASSLALQGDNQPQHF. The CDR3 DNA is TGTGCCAGCAGCTTAGCGCTACAGGGGGACAATCAGCCCCAGCATTTT. The chain has TRBV7-2 and TRBJ1-5, with 8 bases fitting TRBD1. The CDR3 has 16 residues. From germline, CDR1 is SGHTA and CDR2 FQGNSA. V was pared by 0 bases and J by 3 bases, with 4 bases of the junction left unmatched.

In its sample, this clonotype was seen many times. CDR3 DNA: TGTGCCAGCACCCTCTTCCCTCCGGGAGCGGGGGGGCAGAACGAGCAGTACTTC. This gives the protein CASTLFPPGAGGQNEQYF. The rearrangement joins TRBV7-2 to TRBJ2-7, with 10 bases matching TRBD2. Trimming at V came to 7 bases and at J to 5 bases, leaving 20 bases not matched to a gene. The CDR3 loop spans 18 amino acids. CDR1 is SGHTA and CDR2 is FQGNSA in the germline V gene.

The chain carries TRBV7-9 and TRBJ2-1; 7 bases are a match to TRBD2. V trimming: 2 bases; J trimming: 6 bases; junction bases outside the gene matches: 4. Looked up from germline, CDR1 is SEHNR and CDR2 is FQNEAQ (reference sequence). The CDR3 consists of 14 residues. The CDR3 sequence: CASSLTGLSNEQFF. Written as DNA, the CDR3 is TGTGCCAGCAGCTTAACGGGACTAAGCAATGAGCAGTTCTTC.

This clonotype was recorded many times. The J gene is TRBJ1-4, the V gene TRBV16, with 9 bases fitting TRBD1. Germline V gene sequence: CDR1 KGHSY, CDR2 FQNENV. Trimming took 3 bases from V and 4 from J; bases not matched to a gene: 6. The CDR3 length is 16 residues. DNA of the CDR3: TGTGCCAGCAGCCACGGACAGGGGTCCCGTAATGAAAAACTGTTTTTT. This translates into CASSHGQGSRNEKLFF.

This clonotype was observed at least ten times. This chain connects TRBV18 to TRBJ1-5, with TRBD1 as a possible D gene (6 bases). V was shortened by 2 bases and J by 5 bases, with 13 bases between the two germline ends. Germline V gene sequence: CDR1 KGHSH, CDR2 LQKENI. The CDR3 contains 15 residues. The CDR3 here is CASSPNGQLYQPQHF. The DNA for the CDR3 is TGTGCCAGCTCACCAAATGGACAGCTTTATCAGCCCCAGCATTTT. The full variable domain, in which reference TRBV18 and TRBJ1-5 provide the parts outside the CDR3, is NAGVMQNPRHLVRRRGQEARLRCSPMKGHSHVYWYRQLPEEGLKFMVYLQKENIIDESGMPKERFSAEFPKEGPSILRIQQVVRGDSAAYFCASSPNGQLYQPQHFGDGTRLSIL.

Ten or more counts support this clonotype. CDR3 bases: TGTGCCAGCAGTTTCGGCAGCAGCACAGATACGCAGTATTTT. Translating gives CASSFGSSTDTQYF. This rearrangement joins TRBV12-3 or TRBV12-4 to TRBJ2-3; the D is unclear. The CDR3 has 14 residues. V was shortened by 3 bases and J by 0 bases, with 7 bases between the two germline ends.

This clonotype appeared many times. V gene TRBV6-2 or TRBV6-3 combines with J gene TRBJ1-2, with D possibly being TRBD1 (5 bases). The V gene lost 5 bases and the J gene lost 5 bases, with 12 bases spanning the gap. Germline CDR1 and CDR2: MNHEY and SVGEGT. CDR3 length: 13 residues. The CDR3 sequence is CASSTDRHYGYTF. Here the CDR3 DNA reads TGTGCCAGCAGTACCGACAGACATTATGGCTACACCTTC.

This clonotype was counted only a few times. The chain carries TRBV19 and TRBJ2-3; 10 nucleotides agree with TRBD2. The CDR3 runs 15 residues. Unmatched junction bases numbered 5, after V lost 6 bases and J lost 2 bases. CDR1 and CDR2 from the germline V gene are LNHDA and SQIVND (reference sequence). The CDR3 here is CASRKLAGITDTQYF. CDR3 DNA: TGTGCCAGTAGAAAACTAGCGGGAATCACAGATACGCAGTATTTT.

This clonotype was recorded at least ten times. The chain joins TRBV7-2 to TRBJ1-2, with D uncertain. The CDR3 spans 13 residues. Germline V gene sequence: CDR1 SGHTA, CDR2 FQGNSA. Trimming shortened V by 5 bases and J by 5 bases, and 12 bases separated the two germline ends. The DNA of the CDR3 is TGTGCCAGCAGCCCCCAGCCCTTGTATGGCTACACCTTC. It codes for CASSPQPLYGYTF.

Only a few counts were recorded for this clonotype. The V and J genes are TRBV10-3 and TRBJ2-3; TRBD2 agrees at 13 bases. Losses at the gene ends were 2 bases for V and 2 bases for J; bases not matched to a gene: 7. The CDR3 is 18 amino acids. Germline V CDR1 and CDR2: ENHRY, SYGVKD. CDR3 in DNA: TGTGCCATCAGTGAGGGAGGGACTAGCGGGGACTACACAGATACGCAGTATTTT. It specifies CAISEGGTSGDYTDTQYF.

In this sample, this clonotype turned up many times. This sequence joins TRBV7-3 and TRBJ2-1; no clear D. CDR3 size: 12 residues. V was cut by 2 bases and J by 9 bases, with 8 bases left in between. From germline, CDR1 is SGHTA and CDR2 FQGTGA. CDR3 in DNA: TGTGCCAGCAGCTTAGAGTCCCCTGAGCAGTTCTTC. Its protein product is CASSLESPEQFF.

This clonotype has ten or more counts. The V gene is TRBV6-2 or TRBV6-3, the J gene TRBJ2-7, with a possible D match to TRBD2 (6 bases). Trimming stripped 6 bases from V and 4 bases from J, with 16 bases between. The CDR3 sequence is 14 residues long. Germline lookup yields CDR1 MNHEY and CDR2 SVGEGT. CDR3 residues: CASRPGLNLYEQYV. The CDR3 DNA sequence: TGTGCCAGCAGGCCGGGACTGAACCTTTACGAGCAGTACGTC.

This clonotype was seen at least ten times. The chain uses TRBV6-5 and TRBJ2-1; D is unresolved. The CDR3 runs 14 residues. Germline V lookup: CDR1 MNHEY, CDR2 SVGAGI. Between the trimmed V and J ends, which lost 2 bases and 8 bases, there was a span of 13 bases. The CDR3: CASSYTFGVDEQFF. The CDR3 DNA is TGTGCCAGCAGTTACACTTTCGGAGTCGATGAGCAGTTCTTC.

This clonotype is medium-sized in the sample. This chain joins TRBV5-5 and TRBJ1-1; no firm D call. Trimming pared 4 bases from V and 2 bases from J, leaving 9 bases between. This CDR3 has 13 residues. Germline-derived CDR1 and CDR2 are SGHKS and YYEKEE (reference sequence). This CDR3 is CASSPYPNTEAFF. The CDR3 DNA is TGTGCCAGCAGCCCGTACCCCAACACTGAAGCTTTCTTT.

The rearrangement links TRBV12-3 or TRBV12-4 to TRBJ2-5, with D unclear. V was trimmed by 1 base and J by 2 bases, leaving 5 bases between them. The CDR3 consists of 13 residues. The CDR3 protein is CASSLGSQETQYF. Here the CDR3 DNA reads TGTGCCAGCAGTTTAGGGTCACAAGAGACCCAGTACTTC.